These 30 T cell receptor beta chains originate from one sample sequenced in a study of early T cells in non-severe SARS-CoV-2 infection. MiXCR, run by TCRdb on the 5' RACE reads, gives a single entry per CDR3 protein. This table has some 40,000 distinct CDR3 sequences, 3% to 4% appearing once. The sample was whole blood. The receptors derive from an adult who was a healthcare worker with PCR-confirmed SARS-CoV-2 infection or an uninfected control (not recorded which).

Many counts were recorded for this clonotype. This sequence joins TRBV4-3 and TRBJ2-4; 9 bases line up with TRBD2. CDR1 and CDR2 from the germline V gene are LGHNA and YSLEER. V lost 0 bases, J lost 6 bases, and 15 bases stayed unmatched. This CDR3 contains 19 residues. The CDR3 protein is CASSQDISGGRARINIQYF. The CDR3, as DNA: TGCGCCAGCAGCCAAGATATCTCCGGCGGGAGGGCCCGCATAAACATTCAGTACTTC.

This clonotype was found once. This could be a read error, since a much larger clone is one nucleotide away. Here the CDR3 DNA reads TGCACCAAACGGTCTCGGGGGTTCTTC. The encoded protein is CTKRSRGFF. This chain connects TRBV20-1 to TRBJ2-1; maybe TRBD2 (5 bases). CDR1 and CDR2 (germline): DFQATT, SNEGSKA (reference sequence). The CDR3 is 9 residues long.

Many counts were recorded for this clonotype. The chain combines TRBV12-3 or TRBV12-4 with TRBJ2-1, with D possibly being TRBD1 (5 bases). Trimming took off 3 bases at V and 4 bases at J, with 10 bases between the two ends. This CDR3 is built from 14 residues. The CDR3 nucleotides read TGTGCCAGCAGTTTTACTCCAGGGTACAATGAGCAGTTCTTC. Its protein is CASSFTPGYNEQFF.

The sample holds many counts of this clonotype. The chain uses TRBV19 and TRBJ1-4; D call uncertain. V dropped 3 bases and J dropped 7 bases, with 12 bases sitting between them. The CDR3 has 14 residues. From germline, CDR1 is LNHDA and CDR2 SQIVND (reference sequence). The CDR3 sequence is CASSIRGYGEKLFF. The DNA for the CDR3 is TGTGCCAGTAGTATTCGTGGGTACGGTGAAAAACTGTTTTTT. Using reference TRBV19 and TRBJ1-4 for the parts outside the CDR3, the full variable domain is DGGITQSPKYLFRKEGQNVTLSCEQNLNHDAMYWYRQDPGQGLRLIYYSQIVNDFQKGDIAEGYSVSREKKESFPLTVTSAQKNPTAFYLCASSIRGYGEKLFFGSGTQLSVL.

This sequence joins TRBV6-2 or TRBV6-3 and TRBJ1-1; unclear D gene. Germline loops: CDR1 MNHEY, CDR2 SVGEGT. Trimming removed 7 bases at V and 1 base at J, with 10 bases between. This CDR3 has 13 amino acids. As DNA, the CDR3 is TGTGCCAGCAAACCGGCAGGGAACACTGAAGCTTTCTTT. This codes for CASKPAGNTEAFF.

This clonotype was seen repeatedly, ten times or more. The gene calls are TRBV6-2 or TRBV6-3 and TRBJ1-1, with D unclear. The CDR3 runs to 14 residues. Germline assignment: CDR1 MNHEY and CDR2 SVGEGT. Between the trimmed V and J ends, which lost 5 bases and 4 bases, there was a span of 14 bases. The CDR3: CASSTLGAVTEAFF. The CDR3, as DNA: TGTGCCAGCAGTACCCTTGGAGCGGTCACTGAAGCTTTCTTT.

This clonotype was detected many times. The CDR3 reads CASSSLTGGGTDTQYF. CDR3 nucleotides: TGTGCCAGCAGCTCCCTGACAGGGGGCGGCACAGATACGCAGTATTTT. The rearrangement links TRBV7-2 to TRBJ2-3; 10 bases align to TRBD1. Germline loops: CDR1 SGHTA, CDR2 FQGNSA. The CDR3 runs 16 residues. Losses at the gene ends were 4 bases for V and 1 base for J; bases not matched to a gene: 5.

This clonotype was recorded many times. In DNA, the CDR3 is TGTGCCAGTAGTATAAGGGCAGATACGCAGTATTTT. This encodes CASSIRADTQYF. The chain has TRBV19 and TRBJ2-3; D gene ambiguous. Germline CDR1 and CDR2: LNHDA and SQIVND (reference sequence). This CDR3 comprises 12 residues. Trimming shortened V by 2 bases and J by 4 bases, and 4 bases separated the two germline ends.

This clonotype was detected ten times or more. V gene TRBV5-1 combines with J gene TRBJ1-2; 7 nucleotides match TRBD1. The CDR3 totals 14 residues. CDR1 is SGHRS, CDR2 YFSETQ, per germline. V shed 2 bases, J shed 2 bases, and the junction held 3 bases outside the gene matches. In nucleotides, the CDR3 is TGCGCCAGCAGCTTTCTGGACAGGAACTATGGCTACACCTTC. Translating gives CASSFLDRNYGYTF.

This clonotype appeared many times. This chain connects TRBV7-9 to TRBJ2-5; possible D gene TRBD1, 6 bases. CDR3 size: 15 residues. The V end was cut by 5 bases, the J end by 2 bases, with 15 bases between. CDR1 and CDR2 from the germline V gene are SEHNR and FQNEAQ (reference sequence). In nucleotides, the CDR3 is TGTGCCAGCAGCCCGTTTGGACAGTTACAAGAGACCCAGTACTTC. Translation gives CASSPFGQLQETQYF. The variable domain in full, with the rest retrieved from reference TRBV7-9 and TRBJ2-5, is DTGVSQNPRHKITKRGQNVTFRCDPISEHNRLYWYRQTLGQGPEFLTYFQNEAQLEKSRLLSDRFSAERPKGSFSTLEIQRTEQGDSAMYLCASSPFGQLQETQYFGPGTRLLVL.

The J gene is TRBJ2-5, the V gene TRBV12-3 or TRBV12-4; D is unclear. With 3 bases removed from V and 4 bases from J, the gap between germline ends came to 9 bases. The CDR3 totals 13 residues. The CDR3 sequence: CASSFPPRETQYF. The CDR3 bases are TGTGCCAGCAGTTTCCCCCCAAGAGAGACCCAGTACTTC.

This clonotype was picked up many times. The chain links TRBV6-5 to TRBJ1-4; 7 nucleotides agree with TRBD1. This CDR3 is 14 amino acids long. Germline assignment: CDR1 MNHEY and CDR2 SVGAGI. J gave up 7 bases and V 1 base, and 3 bases lay outside the gene matches. CDR3 nucleotide sequence: TGTGCCAGCAGTTACTGGTCAGGGGGTGAAAAACTGTTTTTT. This gives the protein CASSYWSGGEKLFF.

This clonotype has ten or more counts. This rearrangement joins TRBV19 to TRBJ2-7; the D gene is possibly TRBD1 (5 bases). Germline CDR1 LNHDA, CDR2 SQIVND (reference sequence). V was shortened by 5 bases and J by 4 bases, with 12 bases between the two germline ends. The CDR3 loop spans 13 amino acids. The CDR3 nucleotides are TGTGCCAGTAGTCTTCGAAGGGGTTACGAGCAGTACTTC. Residues: CASSLRRGYEQYF.

The rearrangement links TRBV20-1 to TRBJ2-3; the D is unclear. The germline gives CDR1 DFQATT, CDR2 SNEGSKA (reference sequence). Trimming cost V 5 bases and J 0 bases, with 9 bases left between them. This CDR3 has 13 amino acids. The CDR3 DNA follows: TGCAGTGCTTCCCCGGTGAGCACAGATACGCAGTATTTT. It is translated as CSASPVSTDTQYF.

This clonotype was detected only a few times. V gene TRBV27 combines with J gene TRBJ2-3; 7 bases are shared with TRBD2. Germline V gives CDR1 MNHEY, CDR2 SMNVEV (reference sequence). The CDR3 runs to 15 residues. With 4 bases clipped from V and 2 bases from J, the junction kept 6 bases outside the gene matches. CDR3 nucleotides: TGTGCCAGCAGTTCCCAGCGGGACCCCACAGATACGCAGTATTTT. It encodes CASSSQRDPTDTQYF.

This clonotype has more than one count but fewer than ten. This chain joins TRBV20-1 and TRBJ2-7; 10 bases are a match to TRBD2. Trimming took 1 base from V and 5 from J; bases not matched to a gene: 2. The germline gives CDR1 DFQATT, CDR2 SNEGSKA (reference sequence). The CDR3 spans 13 residues. CDR3 protein: CSARVAGGDEQYF. The CDR3 DNA is TGCAGTGCTAGAGTAGCGGGAGGAGACGAGCAGTACTTC.

With respect to this clonotype: Possible read error: a much larger clone is one base away. The V call is TRBV6-5, the J call TRBJ2-2; 11 bases map to TRBD2. The CDR3 sequence is 15 residues long. The germline V gene has CDR1 MNHEY and CDR2 SVGAGI. Written as DNA, the CDR3 is TGTGCCTGCAGTCCGGGACTAGCGGCGACCGGGGAGCTGTTTTTT. It is translated as CACSPGLAATGELFF.

This clonotype turned up a few times. This chain uses TRBV7-8 with TRBJ2-7; D is tentatively TRBD1 or TRBD2 (5 bases each). CDR1 and CDR2 from the germline V gene are SGHVS and FQNEAQ. The CDR3 contains 12 residues. V gave up 0 bases and J gave up 5 bases, with 5 bases separating them. CDR3: CASSLAGDEQYF. Written as DNA, the CDR3 is TGTGCCAGCAGCTTAGCGGGGGACGAGCAGTACTTC.

This clonotype was counted many times. The gene calls are TRBV4-2 and TRBJ2-1, with D tentatively TRBD1 (6 bases). Germline lookup yields CDR1 LGHNA and CDR2 YNFKEQ. There are 17 residues in the CDR3. Trimming took 4 bases from V and 2 from J, leaving 18 bases between them. The CDR3 nucleotides are TGTGCCAGCAGCCCTTACGCCGAGGGGGACGCCTACAATGAGCAGTTCTTC. Protein product: CASSPYAEGDAYNEQFF.

This clonotype appeared many times. The rearrangement links TRBV7-2 to TRBJ2-3, with 8 positions matching TRBD2. Trimming cost V 0 bases and J 4 bases; bases outside gene matches: 9. Germline V gene sequence: CDR1 SGHTA, CDR2 FQGNSA. This CDR3 is built from 17 residues. This chain's CDR3 is CASSLAPAGGGPDTQYF. CDR3 coding DNA: TGTGCCAGCAGCTTAGCTCCGGCGGGAGGAGGGCCAGATACGCAGTATTTT.

Many counts were recorded for this clonotype. The chain carries TRBV7-3 and TRBJ1-1, with D uncertain. The V gene lost 2 bases and the J gene lost 4 bases, with 14 bases spanning the gap. This CDR3 is 15 amino acids long. CDR1 is SGHTA, CDR2 FQGTGA, per germline. The CDR3 loop reads CASSLGSRVSTEAFF. As DNA, the CDR3 is TGTGCCAGCAGCTTAGGGTCGAGGGTTAGCACTGAAGCTTTCTTT.

This clonotype was seen ten or more times. This chain joins TRBV20-1 and TRBJ1-1; D call uncertain. Germline values: CDR1 DFQATT, CDR2 SNEGSKA (reference sequence). This CDR3 has 12 residues. V gave up 3 bases and J gave up 3 bases, with 8 bases separating them. As DNA, the CDR3 is TGCAGTGCTAGGCAAAGGGACACTGAAGCTTTCTTT. As protein: CSARQRDTEAFF.

This clonotype has ten or more counts. CDR3 in DNA: TGTGCCAGCAGCTTAGGGACTAGCTACTACGAGCAGTACTTC. This translates into CASSLGTSYYEQYF. V gene TRBV7-2 combines with J gene TRBJ2-7, with 8 bases matching TRBD2. The CDR3 is made up of 14 amino acids. V gave up 1 base and J gave up 3 bases; unmatched junction bases: 2. Germline V gene data show CDR1 as SGHTA and CDR2 as FQGNSA.

This CDR3 is CASSFSRRQGGAGELFF. The CDR3 region has the DNA TGTGCCAGCAGCTTCTCGAGACGCCAGGGAGGTGCCGGGGAGCTGTTTTTT. The chain combines TRBV7-9 with TRBJ2-2, with a tentative D call TRBD2 (6 bases). V gave up 3 bases and J gave up 6 bases, with 20 bases separating them. The CDR3 consists of 17 residues. CDR1 and CDR2 (germline): SEHNR, FQNEAQ (reference sequence).

The chain carries TRBV25-1 and TRBJ2-3; unclear D gene. This CDR3 contains 12 residues. Per the germline V gene, CDR1 is MGHDK and CDR2 is SYGVNS. V dropped 5 bases and J dropped 1 base, with 4 bases sitting between them. For the CDR3, the DNA is TGTGCCAGCAGTATCCGCACAGATACGCAGTATTTT. This sequence encodes CASSIRTDTQYF.

By share, this clonotype counts as medium-sized. The genes are TRBV6-2 or TRBV6-3 and TRBJ1-5; D is undetermined. Germline V gene data show CDR1 as MNHEY and CDR2 as SVGEGT. The CDR3 is 16 amino acids. V shed 2 bases and J shed 0 bases, with 11 bases lying between them. In nucleotides, the CDR3 is TGTGCCAGCAGTTACGGCGGGAGGGATAGCAATCAGCCCCAGCATTTT. Encoded protein: CASSYGGRDSNQPQHF.

This clonotype was recorded many times. This rearrangement joins TRBV29-1 to TRBJ2-7; unclear D gene. The CDR3 runs to 15 residues. Germline CDR1 SQVTM, CDR2 ANQGSEA. V dropped 4 bases and J dropped 5 bases, with 21 bases sitting between them. CDR3 sequence (DNA): TGCAGCGTTGTACCCGAAACAAGTATTCGGAACGAGCAGTACTTC. Encoded protein: CSVVPETSIRNEQYF.

At least ten counts were recorded for this clonotype. The chain joins TRBV11-2 to TRBJ2-1, with D maybe TRBD2 (6 bases). Germline V gene lookup returns CDR1 SGHAT and CDR2 FQNNGV. V lost 4 bases and J lost 8, with 18 bases in between. The CDR3 length is 15 residues. The CDR3 sequence: CASSYTGAAFYEQFF. In nucleotides, the CDR3 is TGTGCCAGCAGCTACACGGGAGCAGCTTTTTATGAGCAGTTCTTC.

The chain recombines TRBV4-1 with TRBJ1-4, with 10 bases identical to TRBD1. V lost 4 bases and J lost 8; bases outside the gene matches: 7. This CDR3 is 15 amino acids long. Germline CDR1 MGHRA, CDR2 YSYEKL. CDR3 sequence (DNA): TGCGCCAGCAGCCCCTTCGGGACAGGGGACGAAAAACTGTTTTTT. This sequence encodes CASSPFGTGDEKLFF.

This clonotype was seen repeatedly, ten times or more. The gene calls are TRBV18 and TRBJ2-5; D might be TRBD1 (5 bases). CDR1 KGHSH and CDR2 LQKENI come from the germline V gene. CDR3 length equals 15 residues. Between the trimmed V and J ends, which lost 4 bases and 3 bases, there was a span of 15 bases. The CDR3 DNA sequence: TGTGCCAGCTCACAAAACAGGATCCGGGAAGAGACCCAGTACTTC. Translation gives CASSQNRIREETQYF.